A single sample gave rise to the 13 T cell receptor beta chains below, sequenced in a study of T cell changes during pregnancy in multiple sclerosis. Assay used: immunoSEQ multiplex PCR; TCRdb lists only in-frame clones, some missing. Altogether fewer than 25,000 clones are present, roughly nine tenths being singletons, with the ten largest covering roughly 0.61%. This specimen consisted of CD4+ T cells from peripheral blood mononuclear cells, obtained in the third trimester of pregnancy. The receptors here all came from a female donor in good health, enrolled as a control in a pregnancy study.

The chain combines TRBV15 with TRBJ1-5; TRBD1 is a possible D gene (6 bases). The V gene's germline CDR1 is LNHNV and CDR2 YYDKDF (reference sequence). This CDR3 is 15 amino acids long. V lost 6 bases, J lost 1 base, and 13 bases lay in between. CDR3 loop: CATRKQGGSNQPQHF. CDR3 nucleotide sequence: TGTGCCACCAGGAAACAGGGAGGGAGCAATCAGCCCCAGCATTTT.

This clone has a handful of counts. The chain has TRBV20-1 and TRBJ1-1; a weak D match, TRBD1 (5 bases). The CDR3 extends over 11 amino acids. V lost 3 bases and J 9 bases, leaving 11 bases between the germline ends. CDR1 is DFQATT and CDR2 is SNEGSKA in the germline V gene (reference sequence). The CDR3, as DNA: TGCAGTGCTAGTGCGGGGGTACAAGCTTTCTTT. The encoded protein is CSASAGVQAFF.

This chain connects TRBV27 to TRBJ2-7, with TRBD1 matching over 12 bases. CDR1 is MNHEY and CDR2 is SMNVEV in the germline V gene (reference sequence). The CDR3 length is 18 residues. The ends lost 5 bases at V and 2 bases at J; junction bases unmatched: 13. The DNA of the CDR3 is TGTGCCAGCAGTACACTCCAGACCGGGACAGGGGGCACCTACGAGCAGTACTTC. The encoded protein is CASSTLQTGTGGTYEQYF.

V and J are TRBV6-6 and TRBJ1-1; perhaps TRBD1 as D (5 bases). The CDR3 loop spans 14 amino acids. With 7 bases removed from V and 6 bases from J, the gap between germline ends came to 18 bases. CDR1 MNHNY and CDR2 SVGAGI come from the germline V gene (reference sequence). The CDR3 is CASTIGHRPAEAFF. The DNA of the CDR3 is TGTGCCAGCACGATCGGACACCGCCCCGCTGAAGCTTTCTTT.

This chain links TRBV11-2 with TRBJ1-2; D uncertain. The CDR3 spans 13 residues. CDR1 and CDR2 from the germline V gene are SGHAT and FQNNGV. Trimming cost V 0 bases and J 7 bases, with 9 bases left between them. The CDR3 nucleotides read TGTGCCAGCAGCTTAGATCCGGGTCGTGGCTACACCTTC. Residues: CASSLDPGRGYTF.

This rearrangement joins TRBV6-1 to TRBJ2-7; D is possibly TRBD1 (6 bases). The CDR3 runs 15 residues. V was trimmed by 6 bases and J by 3 bases, leaving 18 bases between them. CDR1 is MNHNS and CDR2 is SASEGT in the germline V gene. CDR3 nucleotide sequence: TGTGCCAGCAGATCAAGGGCAGGGGTTGTCTACGAGCAGTACTTC. Translation gives CASRSRAGVVYEQYF.

This clone is a singleton in its sample. The chain uses TRBV5-8 and TRBJ1-2; 7 bases agree with TRBD1. V dropped 7 bases and J dropped 4; count of bases not matched to a gene: 13. Germline CDR1 SGHTS, CDR2 YDEGEE. The CDR3 extends over 15 amino acids. The DNA of the CDR3 is TGTGCCAGCCGCTCCCGACAGGGCGCGAGCTATGGCTACACCTTC. Amino acid sequence: CASRSRQGASYGYTF.

The chain carries TRBV5-1 and TRBJ1-2; TRBD1 agrees at 7 bases. This CDR3 contains 13 residues. Germline V lookup: CDR1 SGHRS, CDR2 YFSETQ. J was trimmed by 5 bases and V by 5 bases; bases with no gene match: 6. CDR3 sequence: CASRLEQGYGYTF. The CDR3 bases are TGCGCCAGCAGACTAGAACAGGGGTATGGCTACACCTTC.

The chain couples TRBV5-8 to TRBJ2-7; perhaps TRBD1 as D (5 bases). The CDR3 length is 13 residues. Germline V gene sequence: CDR1 SGHTS, CDR2 YDEGEE. V was cut by 3 bases and J by 2 bases, with 9 bases left in between. The CDR3 is CASSSQGAYEQYF. CDR3 bases: TGTGCCAGCAGCTCCCAAGGGGCCTACGAGCAGTACTTC.

This chain links TRBV28 with TRBJ2-1; possible D gene TRBD1, 6 bases. CDR1 MDHEN and CDR2 SYDVKM come from the germline V gene. Trimming stripped 5 bases from V and 8 bases from J, with 13 bases between. The CDR3 covers 13 residues. The CDR3 here is CASSVQGADEQFF. Written as DNA, the CDR3 is TGTGCCAGCAGTGTACAGGGCGCCGATGAGCAGTTCTTC.

The chain couples TRBV7-3 to TRBJ2-1, with TRBD2 as a possible D gene (7 bases). The CDR3 loop spans 15 amino acids. V was trimmed by 2 bases and J by 8 bases, leaving 16 bases between them. Germline V gene lookup returns CDR1 SGHTA and CDR2 FQGTGA. CDR3 sequence (DNA): TGTGCCAGCAGCTTAGAGCGGGAAGGGGGACATGAGCAGTTCTTC. This sequence encodes CASSLEREGGHEQFF. The full variable domain, its missing parts supplied by reference TRBV7-3 and TRBJ2-1, is GAGVSQTPSNKVTEKGKYVELRCDPISGHTALYWYRQSLGQGPEFLIYFQGTGAADDSGLPNDRFFAVRPEGSVSTLKIQRTERGDSAVYLCASSLEREGGHEQFFGPGTRLTVL.

This rearrangement joins TRBV9 to TRBJ2-3; 9 positions match TRBD2. Germline CDR1 reads SGDLS; CDR2 reads YYNGEE. The CDR3 is made up of 17 amino acids. The J segment lost 2 bases and the V segment lost 0 bases, leaving 7 bases of the junction unmatched. The CDR3 loop is CASSVGASGAHTDTQYF. In nucleotides, the CDR3 is TGTGCCAGCAGCGTAGGGGCTAGCGGGGCCCACACAGATACGCAGTATTTT.

The genes are TRBV19 and TRBJ2-7, with 10 bases matching TRBD1. Per germline, CDR1 LNHDA and CDR2 SQIVND (reference sequence). The V segment lost 5 bases and the J segment 9 bases; nucleotides outside the gene matches: 13. The CDR3 loop spans 15 amino acids. In nucleotides, the CDR3 is TGTGCCAGTAGTTCCCGGGACAGGGGACCTAGCGGGCAGTACTTC. Protein product: CASSSRDRGPSGQYF.